A single sample is the source of the 20 T cell receptor beta chains below, sequenced in a study of vaccination and CD4 T cells after COVID-19. Their target antigens are unknown. Specified treatment: approximately nine-day PBMC culture with coronavirus spike peptide pools or control peptides (ViraFEST assay). Scientists ran DNA taken from cultured CD4+ T cells through the Oncomine TCR Beta short-read assay for sequencing. TCRdb reprocessed the PCR reads with MiXCR, giving one entry per CDR3 protein. Altogether approximately 9,700 distinct CDR3 sequences are present, over 20% being singletons, with the ten largest covering 40% to 55%. The specimen was CD4+ T cells from blood, cultured in vitro, collected before SARS-CoV-2 vaccination. The receptors derive from a human donor who received a COVID-19 vaccine.

This clonotype counts as medium-sized. J is TRBJ1-5 and V is TRBV6-5; no clear D. CDR1 MNHEY and CDR2 SVGAGI come from the germline V gene. V dropped 4 bases and J dropped 7 bases, with 11 bases sitting between them. The CDR3 length is 13 residues. The CDR3: CASSSTDVQPQHF. Here the CDR3 DNA reads TGTGCCAGCAGTTCAACGGACGTCCAGCCCCAGCATTTT.

The chain links TRBV12-3 or TRBV12-4 to TRBJ2-2, with D perhaps assigned TRBD1 or TRBD2 (5 bases each). Deletions cut 5 bases from V and 7 bases from J, with 11 bases between. The length of the CDR3 is 13 residues. In nucleotides, the CDR3 is TGTGCCAGCAGTCCCCGGGGCGACGGGGAGCTGTTTTTT. Encoded protein: CASSPRGDGELFF.

This clonotype rates as medium-sized. V usage is TRBV19 and J usage is TRBJ1-6; 7 nucleotides match TRBD1. CDR3 length: 13 residues. J was trimmed by 7 bases and V by 10 bases; bases with no gene match: 7. Germline CDR1 and CDR2: LNHDA and SQIVND (reference sequence). This CDR3 is CATSQGGNSPLHF. For the CDR3, the DNA is TGTGCCACTTCGCAGGGGGGCAATTCACCCCTCCACTTT. The complete variable domain, with remaining parts taken from reference TRBV19 and TRBJ1-6, reads DGGITQSPKYLFRKEGQNVTLSCEQNLNHDAMYWYRQDPGQGLRLIYYSQIVNDFQKGDIAEGYSVSREKKESFPLTVTSAQKNPTAFYLCATSQGGNSPLHFGNGTRLTVT.

The chain carries TRBV27 and TRBJ2-2, with D unresolved. CDR3 length: 11 amino acids. CDR1 is MNHEY and CDR2 is SMNVEV in the germline V gene (reference sequence). The V and J ends lost 1 base and 7 bases respectively, with 1 base between them. CDR3 coding DNA: TGTGCCAGCAGTTTATACGGGGAGCTGTTTTTT. It specifies CASSLYGELFF.

This clonotype was observed a few times. V usage is TRBV6-1 and J usage is TRBJ1-2; a weak D match, TRBD1 (5 bases). From germline, CDR1 is MNHNS and CDR2 SASEGT. Trimming shortened V by 7 bases and J by 2 bases, and 11 bases separated the two germline ends. There are 13 residues in the CDR3. CDR3 residues: CASTKGDNYGYTF. The CDR3 DNA sequence: TGTGCCAGCACCAAAGGGGACAACTATGGCTACACCTTC.

This chain uses TRBV6-5 with TRBJ2-6; D may be TRBD1 or TRBD2 (6 bases each). Germline V gene lookup returns CDR1 MNHEY and CDR2 SVGAGI. The CDR3 extends over 16 amino acids. V gave up 2 bases and J gave up 2 bases, with 10 bases separating them. The DNA for the CDR3 is TGTGCCAGCAGTTACGAAGGGGGGACTGGGGCCAACGTCCTGACTTTC. Its protein is CASSYEGGTGANVLTF.

This clonotype appeared a few times. V and J are TRBV5-6 and TRBJ2-5; 8 bases match TRBD1. The CDR3 is 17 amino acids. CDR1 is SGHDT and CDR2 is YYEEEE in the germline V gene. J was trimmed by 5 bases and V by 3 bases; bases with no gene match: 15. CDR3 bases: TGTGCCAGCAGCTACGCGGGACAGGTCCCTCCAGGGGAGACCCAGTACTTC. This encodes CASSYAGQVPPGETQYF. Based on the CDR3 plus reference TRBV5-6 and TRBJ2-5, the full variable domain is DAGVTQSPTHLIKTRGQQVTLRCSPKSGHDTVSWYQQALGQGPQFIFQYYEEEERQRGNFPDRFSGHQFPNYSSELNVNALLLGDSALYLCASSYAGQVPPGETQYFGPGTRLLVL.

This chain links TRBV20-1 with TRBJ1-1, with TRBD1 matching over 7 bases. The CDR3 has 14 amino acids. From germline, CDR1 is DFQATT and CDR2 SNEGSKA (reference sequence). Trimming removed 6 bases from V and 5 bases from J; junction bases left unmatched: 12. CDR3 DNA sequence: TGCAGTGCCCCCCCAACACAGGGGCGGACTGAAGCTTTCTTT. Its translation is CSAPPTQGRTEAFF.

The chain carries TRBV6-1 and TRBJ2-3; a weak D match, TRBD2 (7 bases). CDR1 and CDR2 (germline): MNHNS, SASEGT. The CDR3 is made up of 15 amino acids. V lost 8 bases, J lost 8 bases, and 23 bases lay in between. The CDR3 DNA sequence: TGTGCCAGCGTCGAGGGGGGGGTGAGAATGGGTACGCAGTATTTT. Protein product: CASVEGGVRMGTQYF.

J is TRBJ1-3 and V is TRBV24-1, with no clear D. The ends were cut back, 4 bases at V and 9 bases at J, with 12 bases in the middle. The CDR3 runs to 13 residues. Germline CDR1 KGHDR, CDR2 SFDVKD. CDR3 in amino acids: CATSEPYSGTIYF. Written as DNA, the CDR3 is TGTGCCACCAGTGAACCTTACAGCGGCACCATATATTTT.

V usage is TRBV7-9 and J usage is TRBJ2-1, with D hard to call. This CDR3 spans 13 amino acids. Trimming took off 8 bases at V and 3 bases at J, with 11 bases between the two ends. Germline V gene data show CDR1 as SEHNR and CDR2 as FQNEAQ (reference sequence). The CDR3 DNA reads TGTGCCAGCGCGGCGCGAAACTACAATGAGCAGTTCTTC. This gives the protein CASAARNYNEQFF.

The chain links TRBV6-5 to TRBJ2-2; TRBD2 is a possible D gene (5 bases). CDR1 and CDR2 from the germline V gene are MNHEY and SVGAGI. The CDR3 length is 13 residues. Deletions cut 2 bases from V and 4 bases from J, with 5 bases between. The CDR3 region has the DNA TGTGCCAGCAGTTACGAGGGCACCGGGGAGCTGTTTTTT. Translation: CASSYEGTGELFF.

This chain uses TRBV6-5 with TRBJ1-1, with 7 bases fitting TRBD1. V lost 4 bases and J lost 0; bases outside the gene matches: 5. The CDR3 is 15 residues long. Germline V gives CDR1 MNHEY, CDR2 SVGAGI. The CDR3 loop reads CASSFRGELNTEAFF. For the CDR3, the DNA is TGTGCCAGCAGTTTCAGGGGGGAGTTGAACACTGAAGCTTTCTTT.

The gene calls are TRBV20-1 and TRBJ2-3, with 9 bases that match TRBD2. Per germline, CDR1 DFQATT and CDR2 SNEGSKA (reference sequence). Trimming took 0 bases from V and 2 from J; bases not matched to a gene: 6. The CDR3 is 16 residues long. DNA of the CDR3: TGCAGTGCTAGAGATGGGGCTAGCGGGGACACAGATACGCAGTATTTT. Its translation is CSARDGASGDTDTQYF.

The rearrangement joins TRBV29-1 to TRBJ1-2, with TRBD1 as a possible D gene (6 bases). With 4 bases removed from V and 0 bases from J, the gap between germline ends came to 12 bases. Germline CDR1 SQVTM, CDR2 ANQGSEA. The CDR3 totals 14 residues. The CDR3 nucleotides are TGCAGCGTTGCCGACAGGCGAGCTAACTATGGCTACACCTTC. Its protein product is CSVADRRANYGYTF.

The gene calls are TRBV18 and TRBJ1-6, with D unresolved. Trimming took off 1 base at V and 3 bases at J, with 7 bases between the two ends. Per the germline V gene, CDR1 is KGHSH and CDR2 is LQKENI. This CDR3 is built from 15 residues. The CDR3 bases are TGTGCCAGCTCACCACAGGGCATCTATAATTCACCCCTCCACTTT. Residues: CASSPQGIYNSPLHF.

This chain connects TRBV7-9 to TRBJ2-7; D is unclear. Germline values: CDR1 SEHNR, CDR2 FQNEAQ (reference sequence). The V end was cut by 2 bases, the J end by 4 bases, with 12 bases between. The CDR3 spans 14 residues. CDR3 residues: CASSLFTTPYEQYF. For the CDR3, the DNA is TGTGCCAGCAGCTTATTCACTACCCCGTACGAGCAGTACTTC.

The CDR3 DNA reads TGTGCCAGCAGCCTTCCTAGAGAGAAATCACCCCTCCACTTT. Its protein is CASSLPREKSPLHF. The chain links TRBV3-1 to TRBJ1-6; D uncertain. Germline V lookup: CDR1 LGHDT, CDR2 YNNKEL (reference sequence). V gave up 4 bases and J gave up 10 bases, with 14 bases separating them. The CDR3 sequence is 14 residues long.

The chain uses TRBV5-6 and TRBJ1-2; 7 nucleotides agree with TRBD1. Trimming at V came to 2 bases and at J to 7 bases, leaving 14 bases not matched to a gene. CDR3 length: 16 amino acids. Germline V gene lookup returns CDR1 SGHDT and CDR2 YYEEEE. CDR3 residues: CASSLIRQGSGSGYTF. The CDR3 nucleotides read TGTGCCAGCAGCTTAATAAGACAGGGATCGGGTAGTGGCTACACCTTC.

This chain joins TRBV30 and TRBJ2-7; the match to TRBD1 covers 9 bases. This CDR3 spans 14 amino acids. V dropped 5 bases and J dropped 4; count of bases not matched to a gene: 9. CDR1 is GTSNPN and CDR2 is SVGIG in the germline V gene (reference sequence). CDR3 sequence: CAWATGGAAYEQYF. The CDR3, as DNA: TGTGCCTGGGCCACAGGGGGCGCGGCTTACGAGCAGTACTTC.